This is a list of T cell receptor beta chains from one sample in a study of cytomegalovirus exposure and HLA in healthy donors. Sequencing used immunoSEQ multiplex PCR; TCRdb keeps in-frame clones, though not all of them. The sample yields 150,000 or so clones, about 74% seen once. Input material: PBMCs. These receptors originate from a man aged 40-49 years in good health and CMV-seropositive. The CDR3 runs from the conserved cysteine through the conserved F or W. The D gene is left open where the match is weak. For some rows the clone size is stated as once, few or many, or as a class when expanded; others skip it.

V	J	D	size	CDR3	DNA
TRBV7-9	TRBJ1-3	TRBD1	-	CASSLRGQTGNTIYF	TGTGCCAGCAGCTTAAGGGGGCAAACTGGAAACACCATATATTTT
TRBV18	TRBJ2-7	-	once	CASSPAGLSYEQYF	TGTGCCAGCTCACCGGCAGGGCTTTCCTACGAGCAGTACTTC
TRBV27	TRBJ1-1	TRBD1	-	CASTNSALTGGNTEAFF	TGTGCCAGCACAAATTCTGCCCTTACAGGGGGAAACACTGAAGCTTTCTTT
TRBV30	TRBJ1-4	-	once	CAWSLSRNEKLFF	TGTGCCTGGAGTTTATCCCGTAATGAAAAACTGTTTTTT
TRBV13	TRBJ2-7	-	-	CASSLKAALSYEQYF	TGTGCCAGCAGCTTAAAGGCGGCCCTCTCCTACGAGCAGTACTTC
TRBV19	TRBJ2-2	-	-	CATTRAGTNTGELFF	TGTGCCACCACGCGGGCGGGGACGAACACCGGGGAGCTGTTTTTT
TRBV4-2	TRBJ2-7	-	-	CASSHPALGLEQYF	TGTGCCAGCAGCCACCCCGCTCTGGGGCTCGAGCAGTACTTC
TRBV2	TRBJ1-1	-	-	CASSVQVGITEAFF	TGTGCCAGCAGTGTTCAGGTCGGAATTACTGAAGCTTTCTTT
TRBV9	TRBJ2-7	-	-	CASSVGAGNAYEQYF	TGTGCCAGCAGCGTAGGGGCAGGGAATGCCTACGAGCAGTACTTC
TRBV5-4	TRBJ1-1	-	once	CASSPKDSPTTEAFF	TGTGCCAGCAGCCCGAAGGACAGCCCAACCACTGAAGCTTTCTTT
TRBV7-9	TRBJ2-7	-	-	CASSPPGILTYF	TGTGCCAGCAGCCCTCCGGGGATCCTGACATACTTC
TRBV7-2	TRBJ2-3	-	-	CASSLFRDTQYF	TGTGCCAGCAGCTTATTCCGAGATACGCAGTATTTT
TRBV5-5	TRBJ2-1	-	-	CASSLGLSSYNEQFF	TGTGCCAGCAGCTTGGGACTTAGCTCCTACAATGAGCAGTTCTTC
TRBV15	TRBJ1-3	TRBD1	-	CATSRGGQGSGNTIYF	TGTGCCACCAGCAGAGGGGGACAGGGCTCTGGAAACACCATATATTTT
TRBV6-6	TRBJ2-1	TRBD1	-	CASSTDRFPYNEQFF	TGTGCCAGCAGTACGGACAGGTTCCCCTACAATGAGCAGTTCTTC
TRBV19	TRBJ1-5	-	few	CASTHMGQPQHF	TGTGCCAGTACACACATGGGCCAGCCCCAGCATTTT
TRBV5-1	TRBJ1-1	TRBD1	-	CASSHGDRNMNTEAFF	TGCGCCAGCAGCCACGGGGACAGGAACATGAACACTGAAGCTTTCTTT
TRBV9	TRBJ2-7	-	-	CASSVVLGGEQYF	TGTGCCAGCAGCGTAGTTCTGGGGGGCGAGCAGTACTTC
TRBV7-2	TRBJ2-1	-	-	CASSTTRVEQFF	TGTGCCAGCAGTACTACCAGGGTCGAGCAGTTCTTC
TRBV4-2	TRBJ2-3	TRBD2	once	CASSQSSGQSNTQYF	TGTGCCAGCAGCCAATCTAGCGGTCAAAGTAATACGCAGTATTTT
TRBV9	TRBJ2-3	-	-	CASSVEGVVDTQYF	TGTGCCAGCAGCGTAGAAGGGGTTGTAGATACGCAGTATTTT
TRBV20-1	TRBJ2-1	-	-	CSARPNEQFF	TGCAGTGCGAGGCCGAATGAGCAGTTCTTC
TRBV5-1	TRBJ1-1	-	-	CASSLGWTALNTEAFF	TGCGCCAGCAGCTTGGGATGGACAGCCCTGAACACTGAAGCTTTCTTT
TRBV19	TRBJ1-1	TRBD1	-	CASSQPWRGGLNTEAFF	TGTGCCAGTAGTCAGCCTTGGAGAGGGGGCTTGAACACTGAAGCTTTCTTT
TRBV7-2	TRBJ2-7	-	-	CASSLGTDGGEQYF	TGTGCCAGCAGCTTAGGGACGGACGGGGGTGAGCAGTACTTC
TRBV5-6	TRBJ2-7	TRBD1	-	CASSRGQASYEQYF	TGTGCCAGCAGCCGGGGACAGGCCTCCTACGAGCAGTACTTC
TRBV5-6	TRBJ2-4	-	-	CASSFQGGLAKNIQYF	TGTGCCAGCAGCTTTCAGGGAGGATTAGCCAAAAACATTCAGTACTTC
TRBV7-2	TRBJ1-1	-	-	CASSLNQGSSEAFF	TGTGCCAGCAGCTTAAATCAGGGGAGCTCTGAAGCTTTCTTT
TRBV4-1	TRBJ1-2	TRBD1	-	CASSQGDSYGYTF	TGCGCCAGCAGCCAAGGGGACAGCTATGGCTACACCTTC
TRBV19	TRBJ1-2	-	-	CASSIAGINGYTF	TGTGCCAGTAGTATTGCAGGGATCAACGGCTACACCTTC
TRBV7-9	TRBJ1-4	-	-	CASSLGGTRDNEKLFF	TGTGCCAGCAGCTTAGGGGGGACACGGGATAATGAAAAACTGTTTTTT
TRBV30	TRBJ2-5	-	-	CAWSPMGGTQYF	TGTGCCTGGAGTCCCATGGGGGGGACCCAGTACTTC
TRBV18	TRBJ2-1	TRBD2	few	CASSPTTSGITHEQFF	TGTGCCAGCTCACCAACGACTAGCGGGATAACCCATGAGCAGTTCTTC
TRBV2	TRBJ2-3	-	-	CASSEWTAAMDTQYF	TGTGCCAGCAGTGAATGGACAGCCGCAATGGATACGCAGTATTTT
TRBV21-1	TRBJ1-2	-	-	CARLQGYGYTF	TGTGCCAGACTACAGGGTTATGGCTACACCTTC
TRBV4-3	TRBJ2-1	-	-	CASSQVREIYNEQFF	TGCGCCAGCAGCCAAGTGAGGGAGATTTACAATGAGCAGTTCTTC
TRBV5-5	TRBJ2-1	TRBD2	-	CASSLPLAGAHNEQFF	TGTGCCAGCAGCCTACCACTAGCGGGAGCCCACAATGAGCAGTTCTTC
TRBV11-3	TRBJ2-1	-	-	CASSLDSIEQFF	TGTGCCAGCAGCTTAGATTCCATCGAGCAGTTCTTC
TRBV28	TRBJ2-7	-	-	CANPSKGVYEQYF	TGTGCCAACCCGAGCAAGGGAGTCTACGAGCAGTACTTC
TRBV29-1	TRBJ2-7	-	-	CSVAASVREQYF	TGCAGCGTTGCGGCTAGCGTCCGCGAGCAGTACTTC
TRBV14	TRBJ1-4	-	-	CASSLGRGSEKLFF	TGTGCCAGCAGCCTAGGACGGGGAAGTGAAAAACTGTTTTTT
TRBV5-4	TRBJ2-7	TRBD1	-	CASSLLGQGIYEQYF	TGTGCCAGCAGCTTGTTGGGACAGGGCATCTACGAGCAGTACTTC
TRBV19	TRBJ1-2	-	-	CASRDRTTNYGYTF	TGTGCCAGTAGAGACAGGACGACTAACTATGGCTACACCTTC
TRBV7-2	TRBJ2-6	-	-	CASSLVSSGANVLTF	TGTGCCAGCAGCTTAGTGTCTTCTGGGGCCAACGTCCTGACTTTC
TRBV5-4	TRBJ2-7	-	-	CASSRSGSYEQYF	TGTGCCAGCAGCAGAAGCGGGTCCTACGAGCAGTACTTC
TRBV7-9	TRBJ2-7	TRBD2	-	CASSRGGTAYGEQYF	TGTGCCAGCAGCCGCGGGGGGACCGCCTATGGCGAGCAGTACTTC
TRBV13	TRBJ2-5	TRBD1	-	CASSGTGEETQYF	TGTGCCAGCAGCGGGACAGGGGAAGAGACCCAGTACTTC
TRBV5-1	TRBJ2-3	TRBD2	-	CASSLDAGGTDTQYF	TGCGCCAGCAGCTTGGACGCGGGAGGAACAGATACGCAGTATTTT
TRBV11-2	TRBJ2-3	TRBD2	-	CASSLEYSGGRDTQYF	TGTGCCAGCAGCTTGGAGTATTCGGGGGGGAGGGATACGCAGTATTTT
TRBV14	TRBJ1-2	-	-	CASSQVIGYGYTF	TGTGCCAGCAGCCAAGTCATCGGCTATGGCTACACCTTC
TRBV4-1	TRBJ2-3	TRBD2	-	CASLKRAIWTRPRDTQYF	TGCGCCAGCCTCAAACGGGCTATCTGGACTAGGCCTAGGGATACGCAGTATTTT
TRBV7-8	TRBJ1-2	TRBD1	-	CASSKTGEAGYTF	TGTGCCAGCAGCAAGACAGGGGAGGCTGGCTACACCTTC
TRBV27	TRBJ2-5	TRBD2	-	CASRDRTGTSGRGETQYF	TGTGCCAGCAGGGATAGAACCGGGACTAGCGGGAGAGGGGAGACCCAGTACTTC
TRBV28	TRBJ2-3	TRBD1	-	CASSLDVGTGLYF	TGTGCCAGCAGCCTTGACGTGGGGACAGGGCTTTATTTT